These T cell receptor beta chains were read from a single sample in a study of blood T cell repertoires in COVID-19. Measured with immunoSEQ multiplex PCR; TCRdb has only the in-frame clones, and not every one. The sample has 150,000 to 190,000 clones, more than 65% seen once. Source material: peripheral blood. These receptors all come from a woman aged 45-65 years with acute or convalescent COVID-19. Each CDR3 is given with its conserved first and last residue. Fields, in order: V gene, CDR3 length, D gene, J gene, clone size, CDR3 protein, CDR3 DNA. A D gene is named only where the DNA matches it firmly. Where a row states a size, it is once, few, many or the class of an expanded clone; other rows omit it.

V: TRBV7-2; length: 16; D: .; J: TRBJ2-3; size: .; CDR3: CASSPRTLGPTDTQYF; DNA: TGTGCCAGCAGCCCCCGGACGTTGGGGCCCACAGATACGCAGTATTTT
V: TRBV6-5; length: 15; D: TRBD1; J: TRBJ1-2; size: .; CDR3: CASSTRDRANYGYTF; DNA: TGTGCCAGCAGTACCCGGGACAGAGCTAACTATGGCTACACCTTC
V: TRBV27; length: 14; D: .; J: TRBJ2-6; size: .; CDR3: CASSGVPGANVLTF; DNA: TGTGCCAGCTCAGGGGTTCCTGGGGCCAACGTCCTGACTTTC
V: TRBV7-8; length: 16; D: .; J: TRBJ1-1; size: .; CDR3: CASSLEAQVMNTEAFF; DNA: TGTGCCAGCAGCTTAGAGGCCCAGGTGATGAACACTGAAGCTTTCTTT
V: TRBV27; length: 16; D: TRBD1; J: TRBJ1-2; size: .; CDR3: CASSYQRTGLFYGYTF; DNA: TGTGCCAGCAGTTACCAGAGGACAGGTTTATTCTATGGCTACACCTTC
V: TRBV2; length: 15; D: .; J: TRBJ1-1; size: .; CDR3: CASSGQGGMNTEAFF; DNA: TGTGCCAGCAGTGGCCAGGGAGGGATGAACACTGAAGCTTTCTTT
V: TRBV7-8; length: 13; D: .; J: TRBJ1-5; size: once; CDR3: CASSPAEGQPQHF; DNA: TGTGCCAGCAGCCCAGCGGAGGGGCAGCCCCAGCATTTT
V: TRBV30; length: 12; D: .; J: TRBJ2-7; size: once; CDR3: CAWSVLRLEQYF; DNA: TGTGCCTGGAGTGTACTCCGACTCGAGCAGTACTTC
V: TRBV2; length: 15; D: TRBD2; J: TRBJ2-1; size: .; CDR3: CASSGTSGRFGEQFF; DNA: TGTGCCAGCAGCGGGACTAGCGGGAGGTTTGGTGAGCAGTTCTTC
V: TRBV27; length: 15; D: .; J: TRBJ2-2; size: few; CDR3: CASSSRDMITGELFF; DNA: TGTGCCAGCAGTAGCCGGGACATGATCACCGGGGAGCTGTTTTTT
V: TRBV28; length: 13; D: .; J: TRBJ2-1; size: .; CDR3: CASMPGIYNEQFF; DNA: TGTGCCAGCATGCCGGGAATATACAATGAGCAGTTCTTC
V: TRBV11-2; length: 15; D: TRBD2; J: TRBJ2-7; size: .; CDR3: CASSLRRGGFYEQYF; DNA: TGTGCCAGCAGCTTACGGCGGGGGGGTTTCTACGAGCAGTACTTC
V: TRBV4-3; length: 17; D: .; J: TRBJ1-4; size: .; CDR3: CASSQEYVQGRNEKLFF; DNA: TGCGCCAGCAGCCAAGAATACGTACAGGGTAGGAATGAAAAACTGTTTTTT
V: TRBV20-1; length: 15; D: .; J: TRBJ1-3; size: once; CDR3: CSASRGARSGNTIYF; DNA: TGCAGTGCTAGTCGTGGGGCGCGCTCTGGAAACACCATATATTTT
V: TRBV19; length: 15; D: TRBD1; J: TRBJ1-2; size: .; CDR3: CASSIGQGQYYGYTF; DNA: TGTGCCAGTAGTATCGGCCAGGGACAGTACTATGGCTACACCTTC
V: TRBV19; length: 13; D: .; J: TRBJ2-1; size: .; CDR3: CATGQTSYNEQFF; DNA: TGTGCCACCGGACAGACCTCCTACAATGAGCAGTTCTTC
V: TRBV10-1; length: 14; D: .; J: TRBJ1-1; size: .; CDR3: CASSESTVRGEAFF; DNA: TGCGCCAGCAGTGAGTCGACAGTGCGGGGTGAAGCTTTCTTT
V: TRBV20-1; length: 15; D: TRBD2; J: TRBJ2-3; size: .; CDR3: CSASPTSQGTDTQYF; DNA: TGCAGTGCTAGTCCGACTAGCCAAGGAACAGATACGCAGTATTTT
V: TRBV24-1; length: 13; D: TRBD1; J: TRBJ1-2; size: .; CDR3: CATSETTGGGYTF; DNA: TGTGCCACCAGTGAGACAACAGGGGGTGGCTACACCTTC
V: TRBV2; length: 14; D: TRBD1; J: TRBJ1-2; size: .; CDR3: CASSPGQGNYGYTF; DNA: TGTGCCAGCAGTCCGGGACAGGGAAACTATGGCTACACCTTC
V: TRBV1; length: 11; D: .; J: TRBJ2-2; size: once; CDR3: CTSSESGELFF; DNA: TGCACCAGCAGCGAGTCCGGGGAGCTGTTTTTT
V: TRBV12-3/TRBV12-4; length: 12; D: TRBD1; J: TRBJ2-3; size: few; CDR3: CASNQGEDTQYF; DNA: TGTGCCAGCAACCAGGGGGAAGATACGCAGTATTTT
V: TRBV5-1; length: 16; D: TRBD1; J: TRBJ1-3; size: .; CDR3: CASSPEGAGSGNTIYF; DNA: TGCGCCAGCAGCCCCGAGGGGGCAGGGTCCGGAAACACCATATATTTT
V: TRBV5-6; length: 14; D: .; J: TRBJ1-2; size: few; CDR3: CASSMGGAGYGYTF; DNA: TGTGCCAGCAGCATGGGTGGGGCGGGGTATGGCTACACCTTC
V: TRBV4-1; length: 15; D: TRBD1; J: TRBJ1-6; size: .; CDR3: CASRRGQGYNSPLHF; DNA: TGCGCCAGCAGACGCGGACAGGGCTATAATTCACCCCTCCACTTT
V: TRBV4-3; length: 14; D: TRBD2; J: TRBJ2-1; size: once; CDR3: CASSQDRGLNEQFF; DNA: TGCGCCAGCAGCCAAGATCGGGGACTAAATGAGCAGTTCTTC